This is a list of T cell receptor beta chains from one sample in a study of PD-L1 blockade in urothelial cancer. Assay used: immunoSEQ multiplex PCR; TCRdb lists only in-frame clones, some missing. This table holds under 95,000 clones, over 80% found once. The sequencing here drew on PBMCs, taken around atezolizumab (anti-PD-L1) treatment. These receptor sequences come from a man aged 55-75 years with urothelial cancer. Both conserved end residues are part of each CDR3. A D gene is named only where the DNA matches it firmly. Clone size is shown for a subset of rows, as once, few, many or a class of expanded clone.

j_call,v_call,clone_size,d_call,cdr3_aa,cdr3_nt
TRBJ1-4,TRBV7-6,NA,NA,CASSPTATTNEKLFF,TGTGCCAGCAGCCCCACCGCTACAACTAATGAAAAACTGTTTTTT
TRBJ1-2,TRBV6-1,NA,TRBD1,CASRDRGYDGYTF,TGTGCCAGCAGAGACAGGGGCTATGATGGCTACACCTTC
TRBJ1-1,TRBV11-1,NA,NA,CASSLGRLNTEAFF,TGTGCCAGCAGCTTAGGCAGGTTGAACACTGAAGCTTTCTTT
TRBJ1-2,TRBV7-2,NA,NA,CASSLEFAEHYGYTF,TGTGCCAGCAGCTTAGAATTTGCAGAACACTATGGCTACACCTTC
TRBJ2-7,TRBV27,NA,TRBD1,CASTKDRGAGEQYF,TGTGCCAGCACCAAAGACAGGGGTGCCGGCGAGCAGTACTTC
TRBJ1-2,TRBV6-5,NA,NA,CASSYSGGRRRGGYTF,TGTGCCAGCAGTTACTCCGGTGGGCGGCGGCGGGGTGGCTACACCTTC
TRBJ2-5,TRBV30,NA,NA,CAWSPGLLSIEETQYF,TGTGCCTGGAGTCCCGGACTACTCTCGATAGAAGAGACCCAGTACTTC
TRBJ2-7,TRBV7-8,NA,TRBD1,CASSFRDSSYEQYF,TGTGCCAGCAGCTTCCGGGACAGCTCCTACGAGCAGTACTTC
TRBJ1-2,TRBV6-1,NA,NA,CASRRDYGYTF,TGTGCCAGCAGGAGAGACTATGGCTACACCTTC
TRBJ2-2,TRBV4-1,NA,TRBD2,CASRATSGRATGELFF,TGCGCCAGCAGGGCGACTAGCGGGAGGGCCACCGGGGAGCTGTTTTTT
TRBJ2-5,TRBV30,few,TRBD1,CAWSWGRGSQETQYF,TGTGCCTGGAGTTGGGGCAGGGGGTCCCAAGAGACCCAGTACTTC
TRBJ1-1,TRBV5-1,NA,TRBD1,CASSWGTAGTEAFF,TGCGCCAGCAGCTGGGGGACAGCGGGCACTGAAGCTTTCTTT
TRBJ2-3,TRBV29-1,NA,NA,CSASDSTQYF,TGCAGCGCTTCCGACAGTACGCAGTATTTT
TRBJ1-3,TRBV18,NA,NA,CASSPPGGGPGNTIYF,TGTGCCAGCTCACCACCGGGGGGGGGACCTGGAAACACCATATATTTT
TRBJ2-1,TRBV6-6,NA,TRBD1,CASTGQGIYNEQFF,TGTGCCAGCACCGGACAGGGGATCTACAATGAGCAGTTCTTC
TRBJ2-3,TRBV5-5,NA,NA,CASVLGPDTQYF,TGTGCCAGCGTACTAGGCCCAGATACGCAGTATTTT
TRBJ2-5,TRBV19,NA,NA,CASSISSETQYF,TGTGCCAGTAGTATTTCGTCGGAGACCCAGTACTTC
TRBJ2-7,TRBV19,NA,TRBD2,CASSSNGLAGGYEQYF,TGTGCCAGTAGTTCTAACGGACTAGCGGGAGGTTACGAGCAGTACTTC
TRBJ2-3,TRBV4-2,NA,TRBD2,CASSQVTGTSGGELNTDTQYF,TGTGCCAGCAGCCAAGTTACCGGGACTAGCGGGGGGGAACTAAACACAGATACGCAGTATTTT
TRBJ2-7,TRBV7-2,NA,NA,CASSLGGSRSYEQYF,TGTGCCAGCAGCTTAGGAGGGAGCCGCTCCTACGAGCAGTACTTC
TRBJ2-3,TRBV4-3,NA,TRBD1,CASSQRRDRAPDTQYF,TGCGCCAGCAGCCAAAGGAGGGACAGGGCCCCAGATACGCAGTATTTT
TRBJ2-5,TRBV28,NA,TRBD1,CASRKLQGAEETQYF,TGTGCCAGCAGGAAGCTACAGGGGGCGGAGGAGACCCAGTACTTC
TRBJ2-5,TRBV5-1,NA,TRBD1,CASSFLGQGGQETQYF,TGCGCCAGCAGCTTTTTGGGACAGGGGGGCCAAGAGACCCAGTACTTC
TRBJ2-2,TRBV9,NA,NA,CASSVAANTGELFF,TGTGCCAGCAGCGTAGCTGCGAACACCGGGGAGCTGTTTTTT
TRBJ1-1,TRBV6-6,once,NA,CASSDYRAPEAFF,TGTGCCAGCAGTGACTACAGGGCCCCTGAAGCTTTCTTT
TRBJ1-3,TRBV4-3,once,NA,CASSPSRYYSGNTIYF,TGCGCCAGCAGCCCGAGCCGCTACTATTCTGGAAACACCATATATTTT